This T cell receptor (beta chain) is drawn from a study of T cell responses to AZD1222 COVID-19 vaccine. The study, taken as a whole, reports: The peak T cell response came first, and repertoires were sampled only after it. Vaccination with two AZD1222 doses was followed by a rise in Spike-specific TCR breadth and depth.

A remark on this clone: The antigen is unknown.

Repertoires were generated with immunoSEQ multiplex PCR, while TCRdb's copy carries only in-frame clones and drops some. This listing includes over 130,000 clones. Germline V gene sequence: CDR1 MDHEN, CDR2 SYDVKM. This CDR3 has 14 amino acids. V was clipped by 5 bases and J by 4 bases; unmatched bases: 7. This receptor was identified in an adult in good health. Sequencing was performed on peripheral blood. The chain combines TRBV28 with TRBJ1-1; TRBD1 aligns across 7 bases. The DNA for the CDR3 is TGTGCCAGCAGTCGCGGACAGGTGGGCACTGAAGCTTTCTTT. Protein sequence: CASSRGQVGTEAFF.